This T cell receptor (beta chain) was recorded in a study of control samples from healthy donors and cancer patients. Profiling relied on immunoSEQ multiplex PCR, and the TCRdb table lists in-frame clones only, not all of them. The sample comprises 150,000 to 200,000 clones, about nine tenths of which are singletons, and about 2.1% rests with the top ten. The germline V gene encodes CDR1 SGHNT and CDR2 YYREEE (reference sequence). CDR3 length equals 14 residues. V dropped 9 bases and J dropped 2 bases, with 14 bases sitting between them. The TCR was taken from a woman aged 40-49 years in good health. The chain links TRBV5-4 to TRBJ2-2; D unresolved. The sample consisted of blood. CDR3 region: CATKGPTNTGELFF. The CDR3 DNA follows: TGTGCCACCAAGGGTCCTACTAACACCGGGGAGCTGTTTTTT.